These 8 T cell receptor beta chains came from one sample sequenced in a study of beta chain features in type 1 diabetes. As every portion of the isolated RNA was reverse transcribed, the sequencing read expressed TCRB transcripts. Using immunoSEQ multiplex PCR, the repertoire was profiled, and TCRdb retains in-frame clones only, with some absent. Here the sample spans about 360,000 clones, roughly 12% being singletons. The sample consisted of naive CD4+ T cells from blood. The receptor set was obtained from a man aged 18 to 30 in good health.

J is TRBJ1-2 and V is TRBV7-2, with 7 positions matching TRBD1. CDR3 size: 14 residues. Germline CDR1 and CDR2: SGHTA and FQGNSA. The ends lost 3 bases at V and 4 bases at J; junction bases unmatched: 5. This CDR3 reads CASSLDRSPYGYTF. CDR3 sequence (DNA): TGTGCCAGCAGCTTGGACAGGTCCCCCTATGGCTACACCTTC.

This rearrangement joins TRBV29-1 to TRBJ1-5; no firm D call. Germline V gives CDR1 SQVTM, CDR2 ANQGSEA. This CDR3 region has 13 residues. Trimming pared 6 bases from V and 6 bases from J, leaving 15 bases between. The CDR3 nucleotides read TGCAGCGTGGAGACGGGTTATAGTCAGCCCCAGCATTTT. This translates into CSVETGYSQPQHF.

The gene calls are TRBV5-4 and TRBJ2-7, with D unclear. V lost 0 bases, J lost 0 bases, and 10 bases lay in between. From germline, CDR1 is SGHNT and CDR2 YYREEE (reference sequence). The CDR3 consists of 15 residues. In DNA form, the CDR3 reads TGTGCCAGCAGCTTGGACCAATTTAGCTCCTACGAGCAGTACTTC. Encoded protein: CASSLDQFSSYEQYF. The whole variable domain, remainder taken from reference TRBV5-4 and TRBJ2-7, is ETGVTQSPTHLIKTRGQQVTLRCSSQSGHNTVSWYQQALGQGPQFIFQYYREEENGRGNFPPRFSGLQFPNYSSELNVNALELDDSALYLCASSLDQFSSYEQYFGPGTRLTVT.

The chain combines TRBV9 with TRBJ2-7; 14 nucleotides align to TRBD2. The CDR3 consists of 16 residues. Unmatched junction bases numbered 2, after V lost 3 bases and J lost 0 bases. Germline CDR1 reads SGDLS; CDR2 reads YYNGEE. CDR3 region: CASSAGTSGSSYEQYF. The CDR3 DNA reads as TGTGCCAGCAGCGCCGGGACTAGCGGGAGCTCCTACGAGCAGTACTTC.

This clone was seen only a few times. The chain carries TRBV29-1 and TRBJ1-4, with 8 bases lining up with TRBD1. The CDR3 runs to 13 residues. V lost 6 bases, J lost 8 bases, and 8 bases stayed unmatched. The germline V gene has CDR1 SQVTM and CDR2 ANQGSEA. CDR3 sequence reads: CSVSGGQGEKLFF. The CDR3 region has the DNA TGCAGCGTCTCAGGGGGCCAGGGCGAAAAACTGTTTTTT. The whole variable domain, remainder taken from reference TRBV29-1 and TRBJ1-4, is SAVISQKPSRDICQRGTSLTIQCQVDSQVTMMFWYRQQPGQSLTLIATANQGSEATYESGFVIDKFPISRPNLTFSTLTVSNMSPEDSSIYLCSVSGGQGEKLFFGSGTQLSVL.

This clone appeared a few times. This sequence joins TRBV5-1 and TRBJ1-2; 11 nucleotides align to TRBD1. The germline CDR1 and CDR2 sequences are SGHRS and YFSETQ. V gave up 2 bases and J gave up 8 bases; unmatched junction bases: 11. The CDR3 is 16 amino acids. The CDR3 reads CASSLPPGQGAKGYTF. CDR3 in DNA: TGCGCCAGCAGCTTACCCCCCGGACAGGGGGCGAAAGGCTACACCTTC. Looking up the rest from reference TRBV5-1 and TRBJ1-2 gives the full variable domain: KAGVTQTPRYLIKTRGQQVTLSCSPISGHRSVSWYQQTPGQGLQFLFEYFSETQRNKGNFPGRFSGRQFSNSRSEMNVSTLELGDSALYLCASSLPPGQGAKGYTFGSGTRLTVV.

The CDR3 sequence: CASGISGGYNEQFF. In DNA, the CDR3 is TGCGCCAGTGGAATTAGCGGGGGGTACAATGAGCAGTTCTTC. The V gene is TRBV5-1, the J gene TRBJ2-1, with 10 bases matching TRBD2. V shed 8 bases and J 4 bases; nucleotides not matched to a gene: 6. Germline assignment: CDR1 SGHRS and CDR2 YFSETQ. The CDR3 length is 14 residues.

This clone has only a few counts. The chain has TRBV4-3 and TRBJ2-1, with 9 bases aligning to TRBD1. CDR1 and CDR2 (germline): LGHNA, YSLEER. The CDR3 covers 14 residues. V lost 0 bases, J lost 12 bases, and 6 bases stayed unmatched. In nucleotides, the CDR3 is TGCGCCAGCAGCCAAGATGGTGGGACAGGGACGCAGTTCTTC. Amino acids: CASSQDGGTGTQFF.